The clone carrying this TCR beta chain was seen a handful of times. Its specificity is not known. Both TRBC1 and TRBC2 were covered by a beta constant-region primer of two equimolar oligonucleotides. TCRdb re-analysed the UMI-ligation and nested PCR reads in MiXCR, keeping a single row per CDR3 protein. The table has tens of thousands of distinct CDR3 sequences, roughly 7% seen once; the top ten hold around 1.7%. These data come from a study of naive and memory T cell subsets. Study findings and constraints: Over 90% of naive TCR sequences appeared only once, unlike memory subsets. In CD4 and CD8 cells, diversity dropped from naive through EMRA.

Cells stained for CD3, CD4, CD8, CD45RA and CD27 were sorted into four subsets. Germline trimming cut 6 bases from V and 2 bases from J; bases unmatched to any gene: 8. The CDR3 spans 16 residues. Germline V gives CDR1 SGHTA, CDR2 FQGNSA. V gene TRBV7-2 combines with J gene TRBJ2-5, with 11 nucleotides matching TRBD2. Sequencing was done on a sample of central memory CD4+ T cells from blood. This sequence originates from a human donor in good health. The CDR3 is CASRGGLADSQETQYF. In nucleotides, the CDR3 is TGTGCCAGCAGGGGGGGACTAGCGGACTCGCAAGAGACCCAGTACTTC. Looking up the rest from reference TRBV7-2 and TRBJ2-5 gives the full variable domain: GAGVSQSPSNKVTEKGKDVELRCDPISGHTALYWYRQSLGQGLEFLIYFQGNSAPDKSGLPSDRFSAERTGGSVSTLTIQRTQQEDSAVYLCASRGGLADSQETQYFGPGTRLLVL.